What follows describes a single T cell receptor (beta chain). The data are from a study of shared clonotypes between healthy human individuals. At the deep level, the assay was run. Each cell subset's genomic DNA was divided evenly among several immunoSEQ plates. The authors loaded 200 ng DNA, 28,000 or so T cell genomes, into sorted-subset replicate PCRs. In the original workflow: From ImmunoSEQ came sequences covering only the junction and carrying no quality scores, so filtering differed. Repertoires were generated with immunoSEQ multiplex PCR, while TCRdb's copy carries only in-frame clones and drops some. V and J calls and clone size are as listed in that table; D and trimming were resolved from the DNA. Here the sample spans approximately 710,000 clones, 90% being singletons. Looked up from germline, CDR1 is SGHAT and CDR2 is FQNNGV. Trimming removed 4 bases from V and 6 bases from J, with 21 bases in between. The CDR3 runs to 16 residues.

V gene TRBV11-2 combines with J gene TRBJ1-2; no clear D. The sequenced material came from memory CD8+ T cells from PBMCs. Specified subset: CD45RO+ cells pooled with CCR7-negative TemRA cells. The clonotype comes from a man between 18 and 35 years old in good health. Some clones in this sample may be carry-over from other donors' samples. CDR3 sequence: CASSSLLYEGRNGYTF. For the CDR3, the DNA is TGTGCCAGCAGCTCCTTACTGTATGAAGGTCGGAATGGCTACACCTTC.